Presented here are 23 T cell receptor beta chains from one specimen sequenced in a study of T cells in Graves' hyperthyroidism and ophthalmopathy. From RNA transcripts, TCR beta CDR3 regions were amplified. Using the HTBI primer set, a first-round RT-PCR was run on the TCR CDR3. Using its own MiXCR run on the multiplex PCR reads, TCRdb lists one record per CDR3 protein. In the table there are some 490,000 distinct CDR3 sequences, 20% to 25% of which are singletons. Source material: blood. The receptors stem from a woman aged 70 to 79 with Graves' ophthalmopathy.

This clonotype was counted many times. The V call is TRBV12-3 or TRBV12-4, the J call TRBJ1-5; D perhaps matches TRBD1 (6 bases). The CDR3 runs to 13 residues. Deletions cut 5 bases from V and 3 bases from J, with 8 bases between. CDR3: CASSRGSNQPQHF. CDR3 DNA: TGTGCCAGCAGTAGGGGGTCCAATCAGCCCCAGCATTTT.

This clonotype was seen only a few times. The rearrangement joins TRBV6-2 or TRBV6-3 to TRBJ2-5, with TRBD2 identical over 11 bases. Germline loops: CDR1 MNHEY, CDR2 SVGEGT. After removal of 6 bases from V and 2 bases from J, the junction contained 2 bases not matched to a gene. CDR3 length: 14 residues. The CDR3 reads CASRRLAGQETQYF. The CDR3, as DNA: TGTGCCAGCAGGCGACTAGCGGGGCAAGAGACCCAGTACTTC.

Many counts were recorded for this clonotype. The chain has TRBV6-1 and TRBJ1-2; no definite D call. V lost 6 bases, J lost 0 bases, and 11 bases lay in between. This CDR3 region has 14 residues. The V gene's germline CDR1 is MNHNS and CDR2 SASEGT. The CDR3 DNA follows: TGTGCCAGCAGGATGCGGCGAGCTAACTATGGCTACACCTTC. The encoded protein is CASRMRRANYGYTF.

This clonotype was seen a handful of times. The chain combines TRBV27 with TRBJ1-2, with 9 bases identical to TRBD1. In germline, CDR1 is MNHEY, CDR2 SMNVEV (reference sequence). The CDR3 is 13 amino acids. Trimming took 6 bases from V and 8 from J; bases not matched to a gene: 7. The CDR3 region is CASRGTGSEGYTF. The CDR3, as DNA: TGTGCCAGCAGGGGGACAGGGTCTGAAGGCTACACCTTC.

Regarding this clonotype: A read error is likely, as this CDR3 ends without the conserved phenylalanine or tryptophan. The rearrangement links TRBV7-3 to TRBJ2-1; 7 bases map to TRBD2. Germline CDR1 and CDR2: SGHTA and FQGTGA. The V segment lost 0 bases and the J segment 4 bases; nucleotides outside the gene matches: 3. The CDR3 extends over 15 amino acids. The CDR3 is CASSLTSGPYNEQFS. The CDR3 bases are TGTGCCAGCAGCTTAACTAGCGGGCCTTACAATGAGCAGTTCTCC.

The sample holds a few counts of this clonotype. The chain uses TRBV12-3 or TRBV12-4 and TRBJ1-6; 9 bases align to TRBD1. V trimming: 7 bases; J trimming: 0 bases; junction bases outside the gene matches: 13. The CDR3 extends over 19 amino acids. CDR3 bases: TGTGCCAGCACCTTGGGACAGGGAATTCACGGCTCCTATAATTCACCCCTCCACTTT. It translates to CASTLGQGIHGSYNSPLHF.

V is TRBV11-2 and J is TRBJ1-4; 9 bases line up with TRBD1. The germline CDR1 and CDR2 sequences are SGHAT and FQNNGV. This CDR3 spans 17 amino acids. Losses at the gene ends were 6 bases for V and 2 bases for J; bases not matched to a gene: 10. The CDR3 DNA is TGTGCCAGCAGTACCCGGGACAGGGCGAGGACTAATGAAAAACTGTTTTTT. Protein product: CASSTRDRARTNEKLFF.

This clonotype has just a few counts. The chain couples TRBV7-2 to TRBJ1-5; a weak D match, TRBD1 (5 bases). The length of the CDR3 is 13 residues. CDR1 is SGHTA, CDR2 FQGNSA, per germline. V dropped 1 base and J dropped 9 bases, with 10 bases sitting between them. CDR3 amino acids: CASSLGLDRPQHF. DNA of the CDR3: TGTGCCAGCAGCTTAGGACTCGACAGGCCCCAGCATTTT.

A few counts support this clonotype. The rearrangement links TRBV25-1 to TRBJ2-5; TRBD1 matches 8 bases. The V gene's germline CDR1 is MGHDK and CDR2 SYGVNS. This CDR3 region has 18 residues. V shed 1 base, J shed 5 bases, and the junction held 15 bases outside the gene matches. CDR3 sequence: CASSESGTGRPRPETQYF. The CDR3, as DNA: TGTGCCAGCAGTGAATCAGGGACAGGTCGTCCCCGTCCGGAGACCCAGTACTTC.

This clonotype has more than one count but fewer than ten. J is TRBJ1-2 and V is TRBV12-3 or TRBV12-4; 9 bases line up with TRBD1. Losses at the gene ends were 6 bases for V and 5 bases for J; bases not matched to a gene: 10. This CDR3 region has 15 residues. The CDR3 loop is CASRSPGQGWYGYTF. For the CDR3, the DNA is TGTGCCAGCAGATCTCCGGGACAGGGTTGGTATGGCTACACCTTC.

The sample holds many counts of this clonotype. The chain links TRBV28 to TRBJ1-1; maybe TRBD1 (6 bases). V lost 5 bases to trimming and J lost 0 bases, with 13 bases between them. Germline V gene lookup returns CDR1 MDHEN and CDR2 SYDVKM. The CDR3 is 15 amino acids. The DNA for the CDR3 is TGTGCCAGCAGTCCCGACAGGAGACTGAACACTGAAGCTTTCTTT. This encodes CASSPDRRLNTEAFF.

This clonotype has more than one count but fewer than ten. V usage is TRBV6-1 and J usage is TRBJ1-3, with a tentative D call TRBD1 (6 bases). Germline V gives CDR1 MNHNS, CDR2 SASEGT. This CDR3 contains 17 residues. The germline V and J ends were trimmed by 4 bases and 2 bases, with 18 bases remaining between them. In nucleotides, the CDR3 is TGTGCCAGCAGTGCAATACAGGGTTTTCTGGCTGGAAACACCATATATTTT. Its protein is CASSAIQGFLAGNTIYF.

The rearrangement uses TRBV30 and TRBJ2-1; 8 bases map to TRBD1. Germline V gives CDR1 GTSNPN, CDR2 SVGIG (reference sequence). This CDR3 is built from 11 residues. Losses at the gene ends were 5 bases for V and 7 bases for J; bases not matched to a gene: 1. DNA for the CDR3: TGTGCCTGGTGGACAGGGAATGAGCAGTTCTTC. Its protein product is CAWWTGNEQFF.

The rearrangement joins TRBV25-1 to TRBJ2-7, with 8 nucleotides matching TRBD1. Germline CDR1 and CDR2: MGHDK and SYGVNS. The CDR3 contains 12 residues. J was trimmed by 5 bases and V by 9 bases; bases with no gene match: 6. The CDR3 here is CARSGGRHEQYF. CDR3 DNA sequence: TGTGCCAGATCAGGGGGCAGGCACGAGCAGTACTTC.

CDR3 region: CSARVTGRVYYNEQFF. CDR3 bases: TGCAGTGCTAGAGTTACGGGGAGGGTCTACTACAATGAGCAGTTCTTC. The chain is built from TRBV20-1 and TRBJ2-1, with 7 positions matching TRBD2. Germline loops: CDR1 DFQATT, CDR2 SNEGSKA (reference sequence). V lost 1 base to trimming and J lost 3 bases; unmatched junction nucleotides: 9. The CDR3 totals 16 residues.

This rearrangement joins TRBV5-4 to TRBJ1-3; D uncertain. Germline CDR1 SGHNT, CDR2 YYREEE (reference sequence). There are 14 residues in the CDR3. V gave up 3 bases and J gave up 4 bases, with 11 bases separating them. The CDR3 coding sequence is TGTGCCAGCAGCTCAGGAGGGTACGGAAACACCATATATTTT. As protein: CASSSGGYGNTIYF.

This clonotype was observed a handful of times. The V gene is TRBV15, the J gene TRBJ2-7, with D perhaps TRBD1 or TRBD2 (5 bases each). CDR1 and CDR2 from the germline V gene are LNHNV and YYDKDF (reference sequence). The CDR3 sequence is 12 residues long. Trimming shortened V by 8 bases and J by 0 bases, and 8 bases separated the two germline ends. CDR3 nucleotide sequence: TGTGCCACCCGGGACGGCTCCTACGAGCAGTACTTC. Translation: CATRDGSYEQYF. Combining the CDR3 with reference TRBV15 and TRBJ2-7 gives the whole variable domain DAMVIQNPRYQVTQFGKPVTLSCSQTLNHNVMYWYQQKSSQAPKLLFHYYDKDFNNEADTPDNFQSRRPNTSFCFLDIRSPGLGDTAMYLCATRDGSYEQYFGPGTRLTVT.

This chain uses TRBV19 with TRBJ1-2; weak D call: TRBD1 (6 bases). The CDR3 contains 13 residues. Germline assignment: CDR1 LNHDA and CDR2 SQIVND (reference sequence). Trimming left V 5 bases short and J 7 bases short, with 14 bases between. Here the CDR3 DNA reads TGTGCCAGTAGTTCGTTGGGGGGCCGTGGCTACACCTTC. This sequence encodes CASSSLGGRGYTF.

CDR3 DNA: TGTGCCAGCAGCTTAGAGTGGGGTCGAGGCTCCTACGAGCAGTACTTC. Its translation is CASSLEWGRGSYEQYF. This rearrangement joins TRBV7-9 to TRBJ2-7; D gene uncertain. Germline CDR1 and CDR2: SEHNR and FQNEAQ (reference sequence). The V gene lost 1 base and the J gene lost 0 bases, with 13 bases spanning the gap. The CDR3 consists of 16 residues. Combining the CDR3 with reference TRBV7-9 and TRBJ2-7 gives the whole variable domain DTGVSQNPRHKITKRGQNVTFRCDPISEHNRLYWYRQTLGQGPEFLTYFQNEAQLEKSRLLSDRFSAERPKGSFSTLEIQRTEQGDSAMYLCASSLEWGRGSYEQYFGPGTRLTVT.

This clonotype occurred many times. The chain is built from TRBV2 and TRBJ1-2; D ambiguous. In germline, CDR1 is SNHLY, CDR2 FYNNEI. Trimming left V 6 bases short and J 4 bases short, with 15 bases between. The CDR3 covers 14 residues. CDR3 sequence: CASRFLGSIYGYTF. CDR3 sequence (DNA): TGTGCCAGCAGATTCCTTGGATCTATCTATGGCTACACCTTC.

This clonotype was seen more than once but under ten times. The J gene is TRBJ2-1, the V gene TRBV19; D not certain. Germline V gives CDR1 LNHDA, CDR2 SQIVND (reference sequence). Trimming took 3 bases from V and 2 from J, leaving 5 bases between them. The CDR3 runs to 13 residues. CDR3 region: CASSIVAYNEQFF. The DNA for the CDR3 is TGTGCCAGTAGTATTGTTGCCTACAATGAGCAGTTCTTC.

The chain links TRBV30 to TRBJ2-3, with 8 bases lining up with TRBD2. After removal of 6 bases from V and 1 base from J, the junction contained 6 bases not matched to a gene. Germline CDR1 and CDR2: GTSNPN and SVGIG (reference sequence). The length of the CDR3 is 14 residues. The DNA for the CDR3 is TGTGCCTGCACGGGGGGGGGAGGCACAGATACGCAGTATTTT. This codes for CACTGGGGTDTQYF.

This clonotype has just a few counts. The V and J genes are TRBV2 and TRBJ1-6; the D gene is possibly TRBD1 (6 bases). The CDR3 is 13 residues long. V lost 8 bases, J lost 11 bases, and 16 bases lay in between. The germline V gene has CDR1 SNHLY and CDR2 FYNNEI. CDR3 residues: CASQPSQGAPLHF. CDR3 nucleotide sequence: TGTGCCAGCCAGCCGTCACAGGGAGCACCCCTCCACTTT. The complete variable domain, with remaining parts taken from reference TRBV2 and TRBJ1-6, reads EPEVTQTPSHQVTQMGQEVILRCVPISNHLYFYWYRQILGQKVEFLVSFYNNEISEKSEIFDDQFSVERPDGSNFTLKIRSTKLEDSAMYFCASQPSQGAPLHFGNGTRLTVT.